This TCR beta chain was recovered during a study of cytomegalovirus exposure and HLA in healthy donors. As for the study in general: Early released data comprised some 91 million unique TCRs from HLA-typed donors.

The PCR used 60 Vbeta and 13 Jbeta primers. The method was immunoSEQ multiplex PCR; TCRdb's version includes in-frame clones alone and lacks a portion of them. The data show around 130,000 clones, roughly 79% seen once. The CDR3 loop spans 18 amino acids. Germline assignment: CDR1 SNHLY and CDR2 FYNNEI. The ends were cut back, 4 bases at V and 2 bases at J, with 22 bases in the middle. This sequence originates from a woman in her forties in good health and CMV-seronegative. Sequencing was performed on PBMCs. This chain uses TRBV2 with TRBJ2-3; D might be TRBD2 (7 bases). The CDR3 DNA is TGTGCCAGCAGTGCCTTTGTCGGGCGGGGGCCCATCACAGATACGCAGTATTTT. Its translation is CASSAFVGRGPITDTQYF.